This T cell receptor (beta chain) was retrieved from a study of blood T cell repertoires in COVID-19. Study summary: The United States, Italy and Spain supplied acute and convalescent COVID-19 samples. Nucleic acid was either cDNA or gDNA, and it came from T cells, B-cell-depleted T cells, or PBMCs.

Authors' data handling: The assay estimated nucleated cells by amplifying reference gene primers. Profiled with immunoSEQ multiplex PCR; TCRdb holds only in-frame clones, not every one. V, J and clone size are taken as reported in that table, and D and trimming were inferred from the DNA itself. The sample holds about 190,000 clones, about 88% seen once. The CDR3 has 16 residues. The ends were cut back, 2 bases at V and 3 bases at J, with 17 bases in the middle. Germline loops: CDR1 SGHAT, CDR2 FQDESV (reference sequence). This receptor was obtained from a woman in her forties who had recovered from COVID-19. The chain is built from TRBV11-1 and TRBJ2-7; no clear D. Sequenced input: peripheral blood. The CDR3 DNA is TGTGCCAGCAGCTTACGAAGAGACTCGGCGTTCTACGAGCAGTACTTC. This sequence encodes CASSLRRDSAFYEQYF.